This T cell receptor (beta chain) was recovered during a study of T cell responses to AZD1222 COVID-19 vaccine. The table lists this clone with a count of one. Trimming pared 1 base from V and 7 bases from J, leaving 23 bases between. The CDR3 consists of 18 residues. CDR1 and CDR2 from the germline V gene are SGHTA and FQGNSA. TCRdb's table, derived via immunoSEQ multiplex PCR, lists solely in-frame clones and lacks some. The sample records roughly 160,000 clones, around nine tenths being singletons. V and J are TRBV7-2 and TRBJ2-1; a possible D gene is TRBD2 (7 bases). This clonotype was obtained from an adult in good health. This sample comprised peripheral blood, obtained on day 0 of AZD1222 vaccination. The CDR3: CASSLVWGGLAMWNEQFF. DNA of the CDR3: TGTGCCAGCAGCTTAGTATGGGGGGGGCTAGCGATGTGGAATGAGCAGTTCTTC.